These T cell receptor beta chains were read from a single sample in a study of cytomegalovirus exposure and HLA in healthy donors. Method: immunoSEQ multiplex PCR; TCRdb's copy keeps in-frame clones and lacks some. This sample has fewer than 150,000 clones; roughly 80% occur once, and the top ten carry approximately 5.1%. Sequencing input: PBMCs. All receptors derive from a male donor in good health and CMV-seronegative. The CDR3 runs from the conserved cysteine through the conserved F or W. Each record gives: J gene, clone size, V gene, D gene, CDR3 DNA, CDR3 protein. D genes are given only for firm matches. The listing skips clone size in some rows; elsewhere it reads once, few, many or a size class.

j_gene: TRBJ1-2
abundance: -
v_gene: TRBV9
d_gene: -
CDR3nt: TGTGCCAGCAGCGTTAACCGGGAGAACTATGGCTACACCTTC
CDR3aa: CASSVNRENYGYTF

j_gene: TRBJ1-1
abundance: -
v_gene: TRBV30
d_gene: TRBD1
CDR3nt: TGTGCCTGGAGGGGGGGACAGGGGCGGTCCTTTGACACTGAAGCTTTCTTT
CDR3aa: CAWRGGQGRSFDTEAFF

j_gene: TRBJ1-1
abundance: once
v_gene: TRBV6-6
d_gene: -
CDR3nt: TGTGCCAGCAGTTACATGCAGTTAGCTTTCTTT
CDR3aa: CASSYMQLAFF

j_gene: TRBJ2-3
abundance: -
v_gene: TRBV28
d_gene: TRBD2
CDR3nt: TGTGCCAGCAGTTTAGCGGGGGACACAGATACGCAGTATTTT
CDR3aa: CASSLAGDTDTQYF

j_gene: TRBJ1-1
abundance: -
v_gene: TRBV5-6
d_gene: -
CDR3nt: TGTGCCAGCAGCTTGGAGAGTCGAACTGAAGCTTTCTTT
CDR3aa: CASSLESRTEAFF

j_gene: TRBJ1-2
abundance: -
v_gene: TRBV5-1
d_gene: -
CDR3nt: TGCGCCAGCAGCATCCGGCCAGGAGGGTTTGACGGCTACACCTTC
CDR3aa: CASSIRPGGFDGYTF

j_gene: TRBJ2-3
abundance: -
v_gene: TRBV6-5
d_gene: -
CDR3nt: TGTGCCAGCAGTTCCCAATTTGCGAGGGGGGATACGCAGTATTTT
CDR3aa: CASSSQFARGDTQYF

j_gene: TRBJ1-2
abundance: -
v_gene: TRBV6-5
d_gene: TRBD1
CDR3nt: TGTGCCAGCAGTTACTCGGACAGGGTCAACTATGGCTACACCTTC
CDR3aa: CASSYSDRVNYGYTF

j_gene: TRBJ1-2
abundance: -
v_gene: TRBV5-1
d_gene: TRBD1
CDR3nt: TGCGCCAGCAGCCTTGGGACAGCTTATGGCTACACCTTC
CDR3aa: CASSLGTAYGYTF

j_gene: TRBJ1-2
abundance: few
v_gene: TRBV5-1
d_gene: -
CDR3nt: TGCGCCAGCAGCGTGGTTCCGGGGGGGTATGGCTACACCTTC
CDR3aa: CASSVVPGGYGYTF

j_gene: TRBJ1-1
abundance: -
v_gene: TRBV5-1
d_gene: TRBD1
CDR3nt: TGCGCCAGCAGTCGTACAGGGGGCGCCGGGAACACTGAAGCTTTCTTT
CDR3aa: CASSRTGGAGNTEAFF

j_gene: TRBJ2-1
abundance: -
v_gene: TRBV9
d_gene: -
CDR3nt: TGTGCCAGCAGCGTAACGGGAGTGGGTTATGAGCAGTTCTTC
CDR3aa: CASSVTGVGYEQFF

j_gene: TRBJ2-7
abundance: -
v_gene: TRBV13
d_gene: TRBD1
CDR3nt: TGTGCCAGCAGAGACGGGACAGGGCTTTTAAAGCAGTACTTC
CDR3aa: CASRDGTGLLKQYF

j_gene: TRBJ2-5
abundance: -
v_gene: TRBV7-9
d_gene: -
CDR3nt: TGTGCCAGCAGCCTTTGGACAGTCCAAGAGACCCAGTACTTC
CDR3aa: CASSLWTVQETQYF

j_gene: TRBJ2-3
abundance: -
v_gene: TRBV5-1
d_gene: TRBD1
CDR3nt: TGCGCCAGCAGACTGGGGGACAGGGCCCCCACAGATACGCAGTATTTT
CDR3aa: CASRLGDRAPTDTQYF

j_gene: TRBJ1-4
abundance: -
v_gene: TRBV5-6
d_gene: -
CDR3nt: TGTGCCAGCAGCTTGTGGGGGCGATCCGCCGAAAAACTGTTTTTT
CDR3aa: CASSLWGRSAEKLFF

j_gene: TRBJ2-7
abundance: -
v_gene: TRBV7-9
d_gene: TRBD1
CDR3nt: TGTGCCAGCAGCTCAGGGACAGTCGAGCAGTACTTC
CDR3aa: CASSSGTVEQYF

j_gene: TRBJ2-5
abundance: -
v_gene: TRBV5-1
d_gene: -
CDR3nt: TGCGCCAGCAGCTTGGGATCGGGGTACGAGACCCAGTACTTC
CDR3aa: CASSLGSGYETQYF

j_gene: TRBJ1-4
abundance: -
v_gene: TRBV19
d_gene: TRBD1
CDR3nt: TGTGCCAGTAGCAACGACAGGGTCGGAGTAACTAATGAAAAACTGTTTTTT
CDR3aa: CASSNDRVGVTNEKLFF

j_gene: TRBJ2-7
abundance: -
v_gene: TRBV5-1
d_gene: TRBD2
CDR3nt: TGCGCCAGCAGCCCGGGTTTCGGGGGGGGGCGCGAGCAGTACTTC
CDR3aa: CASSPGFGGGREQYF

j_gene: TRBJ2-1
abundance: few
v_gene: TRBV7-2
d_gene: -
CDR3nt: TGTGCCAGCAGCATCGGGACTGCCTACAATGAGCAGTTCTTC
CDR3aa: CASSIGTAYNEQFF

j_gene: TRBJ1-2
abundance: -
v_gene: TRBV4-3
d_gene: TRBD1
CDR3nt: TGCGCCAGCAGCCAGTCAGGGGGTCCCTATGGCTACACCTTC
CDR3aa: CASSQSGGPYGYTF

j_gene: TRBJ2-3
abundance: -
v_gene: TRBV2
d_gene: -
CDR3nt: TGTGCCAGCAGGTCCCGTGGGGCCAGCACAGATACGCAGTATTTT
CDR3aa: CASRSRGASTDTQYF

j_gene: TRBJ2-2
abundance: -
v_gene: TRBV19
d_gene: -
CDR3nt: TGTGCCAGTACTCCGGGGGTTAACACCGGGGAGCTGTTTTTT
CDR3aa: CASTPGVNTGELFF

j_gene: TRBJ2-2
abundance: once
v_gene: TRBV19
d_gene: TRBD1
CDR3nt: TGTGCCAGTAGAATAGCCGGGACAGGGGGGACCGGGGAGCTGTTTTTT
CDR3aa: CASRIAGTGGTGELFF

j_gene: TRBJ1-1
abundance: -
v_gene: TRBV5-4
d_gene: TRBD1
CDR3nt: TGTGCCAGCAGCCGACAGGGATCAAACACTGAAGCTTTCTTT
CDR3aa: CASSRQGSNTEAFF

j_gene: TRBJ1-5
abundance: once
v_gene: TRBV7-2
d_gene: -
CDR3nt: TGTGCCAGCGCCGCTGGACTCAATCAGCCCCAGCATTTT
CDR3aa: CASAAGLNQPQHF

j_gene: TRBJ2-2
abundance: -
v_gene: TRBV11-2
d_gene: -
CDR3nt: TGTGCCAGCAGCTTAGGTCAGGGTCCCACCGGGGAGCTGTTTTTT
CDR3aa: CASSLGQGPTGELFF

j_gene: TRBJ1-1
abundance: -
v_gene: TRBV6-5
d_gene: -
CDR3nt: TGTGCCAGCTCAACGTTGGGACATTCGAACACTGAAGCTTTCTTT
CDR3aa: CASSTLGHSNTEAFF

j_gene: TRBJ2-2
abundance: -
v_gene: TRBV7-9
d_gene: TRBD1
CDR3nt: TGTGCCAGCAGCTTAGGGACAGGAAACACCGGGGAGCTGTTTTTT
CDR3aa: CASSLGTGNTGELFF

j_gene: TRBJ2-2
abundance: -
v_gene: TRBV7-2
d_gene: -
CDR3nt: TGTGCCAGCAGCCGGACAGAAACCGGGGAGCTGTTTTTT
CDR3aa: CASSRTETGELFF

j_gene: TRBJ2-4
abundance: -
v_gene: TRBV4-2
d_gene: TRBD2
CDR3nt: TGTGCCAGCAGCCAAGAAGGCGGCCTAGCGGGGGTCGTGGTTGCCAAAAACATTCAGTACTTC
CDR3aa: CASSQEGGLAGVVVAKNIQYF

j_gene: TRBJ2-3
abundance: -
v_gene: TRBV12-2
d_gene: -
CDR3nt: TGTGCAAGCCGCCTAATTTGGCGGGGGGGCCGAGATACGCAGTATTTT
CDR3aa: CASRLIWRGGRDTQYF

j_gene: TRBJ2-7
abundance: -
v_gene: TRBV28
d_gene: -
CDR3nt: TGTGCCAGCAGTCCGGGACACAACTACGAGCAGTACTTC
CDR3aa: CASSPGHNYEQYF

j_gene: TRBJ2-1
abundance: -
v_gene: TRBV7-9
d_gene: TRBD2
CDR3nt: TGTGCCAGCAGCTTTACTAGCGGGGGCCAAGAGCAGTTCTTC
CDR3aa: CASSFTSGGQEQFF

j_gene: TRBJ1-2
abundance: -
v_gene: TRBV28
d_gene: -
CDR3nt: TGTGCCAGCACCCTGGGGGGTTCGCTGCGCGGCTACACCTTC
CDR3aa: CASTLGGSLRGYTF

j_gene: TRBJ2-2
abundance: -
v_gene: TRBV6-1
d_gene: TRBD2
CDR3nt: TGTGCCAGCAGTGGCGCCCGAGCGGGGGATTACGGGGAGCTGTTTTTT
CDR3aa: CASSGARAGDYGELFF

j_gene: TRBJ1-6
abundance: -
v_gene: TRBV2
d_gene: TRBD1
CDR3nt: TGTGCCAGCAGTCTGACCGGGACAGGGCGTAATTCACCCCTCCACTTT
CDR3aa: CASSLTGTGRNSPLHF

j_gene: TRBJ1-6
abundance: few
v_gene: TRBV6-6
d_gene: -
CDR3nt: TGTGCCAGCAGTTCTAGGGGAGGCGGGGGTAATTCACCCCTCCACTTT
CDR3aa: CASSSRGGGGNSPLHF

j_gene: TRBJ1-2
abundance: once
v_gene: TRBV4-3
d_gene: -
CDR3nt: TGCGCCAGCAGCCAAGAGGCAGGGGAAGACTATGGCTACACCTTC
CDR3aa: CASSQEAGEDYGYTF

j_gene: TRBJ2-1
abundance: -
v_gene: TRBV7-3
d_gene: -
CDR3nt: TGTGCCAGCAGCCTTAGCGCTAGCTGGCTCGGTGAGCAGTTCTTC
CDR3aa: CASSLSASWLGEQFF

j_gene: TRBJ1-1
abundance: -
v_gene: TRBV5-1
d_gene: TRBD1
CDR3nt: TGCGCCAGCAGCCTCTCAGGGGGTAGGGTTGAAGCTTTCTTT
CDR3aa: CASSLSGGRVEAFF

j_gene: TRBJ2-7
abundance: -
v_gene: TRBV27
d_gene: -
CDR3nt: TGTGCCAGCAGTCAGGTCGGCTCCTACGAGCAGTACTTC
CDR3aa: CASSQVGSYEQYF

j_gene: TRBJ1-1
abundance: -
v_gene: TRBV6-5
d_gene: -
CDR3nt: TGTGCCAGCCGAGGATTGGGGAACACTGAAGCTTTCTTT
CDR3aa: CASRGLGNTEAFF

j_gene: TRBJ2-1
abundance: once
v_gene: TRBV27
d_gene: TRBD1
CDR3nt: TGTGCCAGCAGTTCGATCGGGACAGCTTACAATGAGCAGTTCTTC
CDR3aa: CASSSIGTAYNEQFF

j_gene: TRBJ1-1
abundance: -
v_gene: TRBV6-5
d_gene: TRBD1
CDR3nt: TGTGCCGCTACGGACAGGAGGCGGGCCACTGAAGCTTTCTTT
CDR3aa: CAATDRRRATEAFF

j_gene: TRBJ1-2
abundance: -
v_gene: TRBV5-1
d_gene: -
CDR3nt: TGCGCCAGCAGCCTCCTGACAGGAATATATGGCTACACCTTC
CDR3aa: CASSLLTGIYGYTF

j_gene: TRBJ2-7
abundance: -
v_gene: TRBV7-6
d_gene: TRBD1
CDR3nt: TGTGCCAGCAGCTTCGGTCAGGGGGTGATGGGCGAGCAGTACTTC
CDR3aa: CASSFGQGVMGEQYF

j_gene: TRBJ2-3
abundance: -
v_gene: TRBV4-2
d_gene: TRBD2
CDR3nt: TGTGCCAGCAGCCAAGTATGGGGACTAGCGGGGGGTACGCAGTATTTT
CDR3aa: CASSQVWGLAGGTQYF

j_gene: TRBJ1-1
abundance: -
v_gene: TRBV30
d_gene: -
CDR3nt: TGTGCCTGGAGTTACAAGAACACTGAAGCTTTCTTT
CDR3aa: CAWSYKNTEAFF

j_gene: TRBJ1-3
abundance: -
v_gene: TRBV5-6
d_gene: -
CDR3nt: TGTGCCAGCAGCTTTGGGGGCCATAAGGGAAACACCATATATTTT
CDR3aa: CASSFGGHKGNTIYF

j_gene: TRBJ1-2
abundance: -
v_gene: TRBV29-1
d_gene: -
CDR3nt: TGCAGCGCACTCCTAGACGGAACTAACTATGGCTACACCTTC
CDR3aa: CSALLDGTNYGYTF

j_gene: TRBJ2-6
abundance: -
v_gene: TRBV6-1
d_gene: -
CDR3nt: TGTGCCAGCAGTGAAGCCCTGAGGGGGTCTGGGGCCAACGTCCTGACTTTC
CDR3aa: CASSEALRGSGANVLTF

j_gene: TRBJ1-4
abundance: -
v_gene: TRBV19
d_gene: -
CDR3nt: TGTGCCAGCTCTCCGGGTACCACTAATGAAAAACTGTTTTTT
CDR3aa: CASSPGTTNEKLFF

j_gene: TRBJ1-3
abundance: -
v_gene: TRBV28
d_gene: -
CDR3nt: TGTGCCAGCAGCCCTCCACAGGGCGGGAGAGACTCTGGAAACACCATATATTTT
CDR3aa: CASSPPQGGRDSGNTIYF